A single sample is the source of the 18 T cell receptor beta chains below, sequenced in a study of T cell changes during pregnancy in multiple sclerosis. TCRdb's table, derived via immunoSEQ multiplex PCR, lists solely in-frame clones and lacks some. This table holds 50,000 to 60,000 clones, just over 90% found once. Sequencing was performed on peripheral blood, taken in the first trimester of pregnancy. These TCRs come from a female donor in good health, enrolled as a control in a pregnancy study.

The chain has TRBV27 and TRBJ2-1, with TRBD1 matching over 12 bases. The V gene end was trimmed by 8 bases and the J gene end by 12 bases; junction bases not matched to a gene: 17. From germline, CDR1 is MNHEY and CDR2 SMNVEV (reference sequence). There are 16 residues in the CDR3. The CDR3 region is CASSGTGGAREGGQFF. CDR3 nucleotide sequence: TGTGCCAGCTCCGGGACAGGGGGCGCAAGGGAAGGGGGGCAGTTCTTC.

The genes are TRBV29-1 and TRBJ2-2, with D possibly TRBD1 on 5 matching bases. Germline assignment: CDR1 SQVTM and CDR2 ANQGSEA. This CDR3 has 15 residues. Trimming left V 7 bases short and J 4 bases short, with 19 bases between. The CDR3 nucleotides read TGCAGCGGACGAAGGGGCTACGAGGTCACCGGGGAGCTGTTTTTT. It is translated as CSGRRGYEVTGELFF.

The chain carries TRBV2 and TRBJ1-1, with 7 nucleotides matching TRBD1. V was pared by 6 bases and J by 4 bases, with 5 bases of the junction left unmatched. CDR3 length: 13 amino acids. Germline V gene lookup returns CDR1 SNHLY and CDR2 FYNNEI. This CDR3 is CASRQGLSTEAFF. CDR3 sequence (DNA): TGTGCCAGCAGACAGGGGCTGAGCACTGAAGCTTTCTTT.

The chain recombines TRBV28 with TRBJ1-5; no clear D. Per the germline V gene, CDR1 is MDHEN and CDR2 is SYDVKM. The CDR3 has 18 residues. V lost 3 bases and J lost 0, with 18 bases in between. CDR3 DNA: TGTGCCAGCAGTTTCCTAACAACAGTAACATATAGCAATCAGCCCCAGCATTTT. Translated: CASSFLTTVTYSNQPQHF.

The V and J genes are TRBV6-5 and TRBJ2-5; TRBD2 matches at 9 bases. V shed 6 bases, J shed 2 bases, and the junction held 4 bases outside the gene matches. Per the germline V gene, CDR1 is MNHEY and CDR2 is SVGAGI. This CDR3 is built from 14 residues. Written as DNA, the CDR3 is TGTGCCAGCAGCCCTAGCGGGATGCAAGAGACCCAGTACTTC. This gives the protein CASSPSGMQETQYF.

The rearrangement uses TRBV7-2 and TRBJ2-7, with 7 bases identical to TRBD1. This CDR3 is 13 amino acids long. With 4 bases clipped from V and 3 bases from J, the junction kept 3 bases outside the gene matches. Germline CDR1 is SGHTA and CDR2 is FQGNSA. This CDR3 reads CASSSRDSYEQYF. In DNA, the CDR3 is TGTGCCAGCAGCTCACGGGACAGCTACGAGCAGTACTTC.

Here the CDR3 DNA reads TGCACCAACACCGGCAATCGGGGGGCCGACAATGAGCAGTTCTTC. It translates to CTNTGNRGADNEQFF. The V gene is TRBV1, the J gene TRBJ2-1; the table gives TRBD2 as D, unverified against the DNA. TRBV1 is designated a pseudogene. The CDR3 totals 15 residues.

The chain links TRBV19 to TRBJ1-1; 8 nucleotides line up with TRBD1. The CDR3 loop spans 13 amino acids. Germline CDR1 is LNHDA and CDR2 is SQIVND (reference sequence). V trimming: 5 bases; J trimming: 5 bases; junction bases outside the gene matches: 4. The CDR3 DNA is TGTGCCAGTAGTTTGAGACAGGGGACTGAAGCTTTCTTT. This translates into CASSLRQGTEAFF.

The chain combines TRBV29-1 with TRBJ2-7; the D is unclear. The CDR3 is made up of 12 amino acids. From germline, CDR1 is SQVTM and CDR2 ANQGSEA. V was pared by 3 bases and J by 2 bases, with 8 bases between. CDR3 nucleotide sequence: TGCAGCGTTGAGGCGGAAACCTACGAGCAGTACTTC. It codes for CSVEAETYEQYF.

The chain recombines TRBV6-6 with TRBJ2-7; TRBD2 matches at 7 bases. There are 14 residues in the CDR3. The germline gives CDR1 MNHNY, CDR2 SVGAGI (reference sequence). Trimming at V came to 2 bases and at J to 3 bases, leaving 4 bases not matched to a gene. CDR3 coding DNA: TGTGCCAGCAGTTACCAGACTAGCAGCTACGAGCAGTACTTC. Encoded protein: CASSYQTSSYEQYF.

This chain joins TRBV28 and TRBJ2-1, with 8 bases aligning to TRBD2. The trim removed 10 bases at V and 5 bases at J, leaving 10 bases unmatched. The CDR3 loop spans 14 amino acids. The germline CDR1 and CDR2 sequences are MDHEN and SYDVKM. The CDR3 sequence: CATSRSGRDNEQFF. The DNA for the CDR3 is TGTGCCACCTCGAGGTCCGGGAGGGACAATGAGCAGTTCTTC.

V gene TRBV2 combines with J gene TRBJ2-7; 11 nucleotides agree with TRBD1. The V segment lost 4 bases and the J segment 4 bases; nucleotides outside the gene matches: 15. CDR3 length equals 18 residues. Looked up from germline, CDR1 is SNHLY and CDR2 is FYNNEI. This CDR3 is CASSGNVGDRGKGYEQYF. DNA for the CDR3: TGTGCCAGCAGTGGAAACGTCGGGGACAGGGGGAAGGGGTACGAGCAGTACTTC.

This chain joins TRBV28 and TRBJ2-3; 13 bases match TRBD2. Germline loops: CDR1 MDHEN, CDR2 SYDVKM. J lost 4 bases, V lost 2 bases, and 18 bases had no gene match. The CDR3 has 21 amino acids. In DNA form, the CDR3 reads TGTGCCAGCAGTTTAAGACAGGGAAGGACTAGCGGGAGTCTGCTCGCAGATACGCAGTATTTT. This encodes CASSLRQGRTSGSLLADTQYF.

This clone was seen once. J is TRBJ2-3 and V is TRBV5-8; D is undetermined. Germline lookup yields CDR1 SGHTS and CDR2 YDEGEE. The CDR3 sequence is 13 residues long. Trimming pared 1 base from V and 4 bases from J, leaving 7 bases between. The CDR3 nucleotides read TGTGCCAGCAGCTTGTTCACTCCAGATACGCAGTATTTT. It specifies CASSLFTPDTQYF. Together with reference TRBV5-8 and TRBJ2-3, the CDR3 gives the full variable domain: EAGVTQSPTHLIKTRGQQATLRCSPISGHTSVYWYQQALGLGLQFLLWYDEGEERNRGNFPPRFSGRQFPNYSSELNVNALELEDSALYLCASSLFTPDTQYFGPGTRLTVL.

The chain employs TRBV5-1 and TRBJ2-5; 7 nucleotides line up with TRBD1. V lost 2 bases and J lost 5; bases outside the gene matches: 9. The CDR3 extends over 15 amino acids. Germline CDR1 is SGHRS and CDR2 is YFSETQ. CDR3 loop: CASSLGSGGRETQYF. CDR3 nucleotide sequence: TGCGCCAGCAGCTTAGGATCAGGGGGAAGGGAGACCCAGTACTTC.

V is TRBV5-8 and J is TRBJ2-1; D gene ambiguous. CDR1 SGHTS and CDR2 YDEGEE come from the germline V gene. V lost 3 bases to trimming and J lost 12 bases, with 13 bases between them. The CDR3 covers 12 residues. The CDR3 is CASSSPGFGQFF. For the CDR3, the DNA is TGTGCCAGCAGCTCCCCCGGGTTTGGGCAGTTCTTC.

This clone has just a few counts. The V call is TRBV4-1, the J call TRBJ2-7; possible D gene TRBD2, 5 bases. CDR3 length: 13 amino acids. Trimming removed 5 bases from V and 4 bases from J, with 12 bases in between. The V gene's germline CDR1 is MGHRA and CDR2 YSYEKL. The CDR3 region is CASSEGPTYEQYF. The CDR3 bases are TGCGCCAGCAGCGAGGGCCCGACGTACGAGCAGTACTTC.

The V and J genes are TRBV2 and TRBJ1-1, with TRBD1 matching 9 bases. The trim removed 6 bases at V and 4 bases at J, leaving 6 bases unmatched. CDR3 length: 14 amino acids. Germline V gene sequence: CDR1 SNHLY, CDR2 FYNNEI. DNA of the CDR3: TGTGCCAGCAGGGGGACAGGGAAGGGCACTGAAGCTTTCTTT. Amino acid sequence: CASRGTGKGTEAFF.